This T cell receptor (beta chain) appears in the sequencing data of a study of T cells after posttransplantation cyclophosphamide. General study results and limits: Blood and skin or GI T cell repertoires showed limited TRB overlap.

This clone has a handful of counts. Its antigen is undetermined. Clones were read by immunoSEQ multiplex PCR, and TCRdb kept only the in-frame ones, dropping some. In the table there are 25,000 to 35,000 clones, approximately 90% of which are singletons. The germline CDR1 and CDR2 sequences are SNHLY and FYNNEI. CDR3 size: 19 residues. V dropped 4 bases and J dropped 0 bases, with 22 bases sitting between them. V gene TRBV2 combines with J gene TRBJ1-5, with D tentatively TRBD1 (6 bases). Sequenced sample: PBMCs. The TCR sequence derives from a woman aged 40 to 49 with a blood cancer, CMV-positive, and with a related stem cell donor. CDR3 in amino acids: CASSALGGGTGYSNQPQHF. CDR3 bases: TGTGCCAGCAGTGCCCTGGGAGGGGGTACGGGATATAGCAATCAGCCCCAGCATTTT.